These T cell receptor beta chains were read from a single sample in a study of blood T cell repertoires in COVID-19. Profiled with immunoSEQ multiplex PCR; TCRdb holds only in-frame clones, not every one. The sample consists of about 250,000 clones, about 90% of them appearing once. Sequenced: PBMCs or T cells enriched from blood (not recorded which). These receptors originate from a woman aged 25 to 39 with acute COVID-19. Both conserved end residues are part of each CDR3. The D gene is left open where the match is weak. Size tells how often a clone was seen (once, few, many) or the class of an expanded clone, and some rows leave it out.

j_gene	v_gene	d_gene	abundance	CDR3aa	CDR3nt
TRBJ1-3	TRBV5-1	NA	NA	CASTPVGQSVSGNTIYF	TGCGCCAGCACCCCCGTGGGGCAATCCGTCTCTGGAAACACCATATATTTT
TRBJ1-1	TRBV6-6	TRBD1	NA	CASSPGTGGSYTEAFF	TGTGCCAGCAGTCCCGGGACAGGGGGTTCGTACACTGAAGCTTTCTTT
TRBJ1-4	TRBV27	NA	NA	CASSPAMATNEKLFF	TGTGCCAGCAGCCCCGCTATGGCAACTAATGAAAAACTGTTTTTT
TRBJ2-1	TRBV5-1	TRBD1	NA	CASSLSPGTGLYNEQFF	TGCGCCAGCAGCTTGAGCCCCGGGACAGGTTTATACAATGAGCAGTTCTTC
TRBJ2-3	TRBV7-9	NA	NA	CASSLAGGSTDTQYF	TGTGCCAGCAGCTTAGCGGGGGGTAGTACAGATACGCAGTATTTT
TRBJ2-1	TRBV6-5	TRBD1	once	CASRTGQGSYNEQFF	TGTGCCAGCAGGACGGGACAGGGATCCTACAATGAGCAGTTCTTC
TRBJ1-3	TRBV28	TRBD1	NA	CASSRDRGISGNTIYF	TGTGCCAGCAGTCGGGACAGGGGCATCTCTGGAAACACCATATATTTT
TRBJ1-1	TRBV6-5	TRBD1	NA	CASSPRDREKTEAFF	TGTGCCAGCAGCCCCCGGGACAGGGAAAAAACTGAAGCTTTCTTT
TRBJ1-3	TRBV5-1	NA	NA	CASSLDRNSGNTIYF	TGCGCCAGCAGCTTGGACAGGAACTCTGGAAACACCATATATTTT
TRBJ2-7	TRBV15	NA	NA	CATSRDFDSITYEQYF	TGTGCCACCAGCAGAGACTTCGACAGTATCACCTACGAGCAGTACTTC
TRBJ1-6	TRBV19	NA	NA	CASSPRTPTSYNSPLHF	TGTGCCAGTAGTCCTAGGACACCTACCTCCTATAATTCACCCCTCCACTTT
TRBJ2-5	TRBV13	NA	NA	CASSPGKAQYF	TGTGCCAGCAGCCCGGGGAAGGCCCAGTACTTC
TRBJ2-5	TRBV27	TRBD1	NA	CASSFSRGGRGRVRSETQYF	TGTGCCAGCAGTTTTAGCCGAGGGGGCAGGGGGCGAGTCCGCTCGGAGACCCAGTACTTC
TRBJ2-5	TRBV11-2	TRBD2	once	CASRPLSGGAFETQYF	TGTGCCAGCCGCCCCCTTAGCGGGGGGGCCTTTGAGACCCAGTACTTC
TRBJ1-4	TRBV10-3	NA	NA	CAIKSENDEKLFF	TGTGCCATCAAGAGCGAGAACGACGAAAAACTGTTTTTT
TRBJ2-5	TRBV14	NA	once	CASSARQSYQETQYF	TGTGCCAGCAGCGCCCGACAGTCGTACCAAGAGACCCAGTACTTC
TRBJ2-1	TRBV9	TRBD2	NA	CASSVVGLAGESSYNEQFF	TGTGCCAGCAGCGTAGTTGGACTAGCGGGGGAAAGCTCCTACAATGAGCAGTTCTTC
TRBJ2-2	TRBV3-1/TRBV3-2	NA	NA	CASSQNGGSGELFF	TGTGCCAGCAGCCAAAACGGAGGGTCTGGGGAGCTGTTTTTT
TRBJ2-1	TRBV4-3	TRBD2	NA	CASSQEGLLSYNEQFF	TGCGCCAGCAGCCAAGAGGGACTACTATCCTACAATGAGCAGTTCTTC
TRBJ2-7	TRBV30	TRBD1	NA	CAWTDRALHEQYF	TGTGCCTGGACAGACAGGGCTCTCCACGAGCAGTACTTC
TRBJ1-2	TRBV6-4	NA	NA	CASSAGESYGYTF	TGTGCCAGCAGTGCTGGGGAGAGCTATGGCTACACCTTC
TRBJ1-5	TRBV27	NA	NA	CASSIGRQALQPQHF	TGTGCCAGTTCTATCGGTAGGCAGGCCCTCCAGCCCCAGCATTTT
TRBJ2-3	TRBV6-2/TRBV6-3	NA	NA	CASSPGHPGGTDTQYF	TGTGCCAGCAGCCCCGGACATCCCGGAGGGACAGATACGCAGTATTTT
TRBJ1-1	TRBV5-1	NA	NA	CASSDQRNRINTEAFF	TGCGCCAGCAGCGACCAACGCAACAGGATTAACACTGAAGCTTTCTTT
TRBJ2-5	TRBV7-9	TRBD2	NA	CALELTLAGRRETQYF	TGTGCCCTCGAGCTTACTCTAGCGGGACGGCGAGAGACCCAGTACTTC
TRBJ1-2	TRBV24-1	NA	NA	CATSDSDSYGYTF	TGTGCCACCAGTGATTCAGACAGCTATGGCTACACCTTC
TRBJ2-7	TRBV6-5	TRBD1	NA	CASSLGQGAYEQYF	TGTGCCAGCAGTCTTGGACAGGGAGCCTACGAGCAGTACTTC
TRBJ2-1	TRBV6-1	NA	NA	CASSEGTEIYNEQFF	TGTGCCAGCAGTGAAGGGACAGAGATATACAATGAGCAGTTCTTC
TRBJ1-3	TRBV2	NA	once	CASTYDSISGNTIYF	TGTGCCAGCACCTATGACAGCATCTCTGGAAACACCATATATTTT
TRBJ2-3	TRBV10-3	NA	NA	CAISAHPVGGPDTQYF	TGTGCCATCAGTGCCCACCCTGTAGGGGGTCCAGATACGCAGTATTTT
TRBJ1-6	TRBV6-4	TRBD1	NA	CASSEGQLSSPLHF	TGTGCCAGCAGTGAGGGACAGTTAAGTTCACCCCTCCACTTT
TRBJ1-1	TRBV19	NA	once	CASSILLREVRTEAFF	TGTGCCAGTAGTATCCTGCTGAGGGAGGTGAGAACTGAAGCTTTCTTT
TRBJ1-5	TRBV4-1	NA	few	CASSQMADNQPQHF	TGCGCCAGCAGCCAAATGGCAGACAATCAGCCCCAGCATTTT
TRBJ2-2	TRBV10-3	TRBD2	NA	CAISPSGYTGELFF	TGTGCCATCAGCCCTAGCGGCTATACCGGGGAGCTGTTTTTT
TRBJ1-5	TRBV7-8	TRBD1	NA	CASSSTGSSNQPQHF	TGTGCCAGCAGCTCGACAGGGTCTAGCAATCAGCCCCAGCATTTT
TRBJ1-5	TRBV7-8	NA	NA	CASSLAAGVGQPQHF	TGTGCCAGCAGCTTAGCTGCAGGGGTGGGGCAGCCCCAGCATTTT
TRBJ2-3	TRBV9	NA	once	CASSPRTVSTDTQYF	TGTGCCAGCAGCCCCCGGACAGTCAGCACAGATACGCAGTATTTT
TRBJ1-5	TRBV4-1	NA	NA	CASSQEEGEGNQPQHF	TGCGCCAGCAGCCAAGAGGAAGGGGAGGGCAATCAGCCCCAGCATTTT
TRBJ2-3	TRBV4-3	TRBD2	NA	CASSQKGLAGGSTDTQYF	TGCGCCAGCAGCCAAAAGGGACTAGCGGGGGGGAGCACAGATACGCAGTATTTT